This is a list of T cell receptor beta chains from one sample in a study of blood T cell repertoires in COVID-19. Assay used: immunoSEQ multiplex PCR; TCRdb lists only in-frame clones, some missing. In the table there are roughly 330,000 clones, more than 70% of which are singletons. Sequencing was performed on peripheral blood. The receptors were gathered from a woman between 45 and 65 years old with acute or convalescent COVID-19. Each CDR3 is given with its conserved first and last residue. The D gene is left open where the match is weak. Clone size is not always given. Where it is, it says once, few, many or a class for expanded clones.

cdr3_nt: TGTGCCAGCAGCTTAGGTGCCAACTTTAATCAGCCCCAGCATTTT; cdr3_aa: CASSLGANFNQPQHF; d_call: .; cdr3_length: 15; clone_size: .; j_call: TRBJ1-5; v_call: TRBV11-2
cdr3_nt: TGCGCCAGCAGCGTCCGGGACAGCCCCTATAATTCACCCCTCCACTTT; cdr3_aa: CASSVRDSPYNSPLHF; d_call: TRBD1; cdr3_length: 16; clone_size: .; j_call: TRBJ1-6; v_call: TRBV5-1
cdr3_nt: TGTGCCAGCAGCCAACAGGGTGGGTTAAGCAATCAGCCCCAGCATTTT; cdr3_aa: CASSQQGGLSNQPQHF; d_call: .; cdr3_length: 16; clone_size: .; j_call: TRBJ1-5; v_call: TRBV7-8
cdr3_nt: TGTGCCACCAGTGATCGAACCGGACAGGGCTCCGGGGAGCTGTTTTTT; cdr3_aa: CATSDRTGQGSGELFF; d_call: TRBD1; cdr3_length: 16; clone_size: .; j_call: TRBJ2-2; v_call: TRBV24-1
cdr3_nt: TGTGCCTGGAGGGGACAGCCGTATAATTCACCCCTCCACTTT; cdr3_aa: CAWRGQPYNSPLHF; d_call: TRBD1; cdr3_length: 14; clone_size: .; j_call: TRBJ1-6; v_call: TRBV30
cdr3_nt: TGTGCCAGCAGCGCGGTCTACAATGAGCAGTTCTTC; cdr3_aa: CASSAVYNEQFF; d_call: .; cdr3_length: 12; clone_size: once; j_call: TRBJ2-1; v_call: TRBV11-3
cdr3_nt: TGTGCCAGCAGGGACAGGGGGTCCCACGAGCAGTACTTC; cdr3_aa: CASRDRGSHEQYF; d_call: TRBD1; cdr3_length: 13; clone_size: .; j_call: TRBJ2-7; v_call: TRBV27
cdr3_nt: TGCGCCAGCAGCCCCGGACAGGGCGATGGCTACACCTTC; cdr3_aa: CASSPGQGDGYTF; d_call: TRBD1; cdr3_length: 13; clone_size: few; j_call: TRBJ1-2; v_call: TRBV5-1
cdr3_nt: TGTGCCAGCAGCGTAGCAAGTGTGTTGGGACAGGGCAATGAGCAGTTCTTC; cdr3_aa: CASSVASVLGQGNEQFF; d_call: TRBD1; cdr3_length: 17; clone_size: .; j_call: TRBJ2-1; v_call: TRBV9
cdr3_nt: TGCAGCGTTGAAGGGACAGGGGGCAACACCGGGGAGCTGTTTTTT; cdr3_aa: CSVEGTGGNTGELFF; d_call: TRBD1; cdr3_length: 15; clone_size: .; j_call: TRBJ2-2; v_call: TRBV29-1
cdr3_nt: TGTGCCAGCTCACCCAATGCGGGGCGGACAGATACGCAGTATTTT; cdr3_aa: CASSPNAGRTDTQYF; d_call: .; cdr3_length: 15; clone_size: .; j_call: TRBJ2-3; v_call: TRBV18
cdr3_nt: TGTGCCAGCACCACAGCGGGGGGGAACACCGGGGAGCTGTTTTTT; cdr3_aa: CASTTAGGNTGELFF; d_call: TRBD2; cdr3_length: 15; clone_size: .; j_call: TRBJ2-2; v_call: TRBV6-5
cdr3_nt: TGTGCCAGCAGCCAAGGGGACAGGGGACCTCCCTACGAGCAGTACTTC; cdr3_aa: CASSQGDRGPPYEQYF; d_call: TRBD1; cdr3_length: 16; clone_size: .; j_call: TRBJ2-7; v_call: TRBV3-1/TRBV3-2
cdr3_nt: TGTGCCAGCAGCTTAGGACTAGCGGGGAGAAACGAGCAGTTCTTC; cdr3_aa: CASSLGLAGRNEQFF; d_call: TRBD2; cdr3_length: 15; clone_size: .; j_call: TRBJ2-1; v_call: TRBV7-8